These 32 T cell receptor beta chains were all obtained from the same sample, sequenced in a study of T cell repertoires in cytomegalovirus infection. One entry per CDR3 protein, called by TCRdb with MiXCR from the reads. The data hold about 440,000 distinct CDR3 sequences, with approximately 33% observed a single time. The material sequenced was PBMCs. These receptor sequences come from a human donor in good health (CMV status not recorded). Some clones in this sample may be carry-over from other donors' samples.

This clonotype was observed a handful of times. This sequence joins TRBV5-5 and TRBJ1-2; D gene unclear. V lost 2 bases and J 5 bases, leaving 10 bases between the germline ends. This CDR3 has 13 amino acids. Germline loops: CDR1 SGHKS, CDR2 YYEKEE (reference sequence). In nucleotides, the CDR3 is TGTGCCAGCAGCTTCCTGGGAACATATGGCTACACCTTC. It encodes CASSFLGTYGYTF.

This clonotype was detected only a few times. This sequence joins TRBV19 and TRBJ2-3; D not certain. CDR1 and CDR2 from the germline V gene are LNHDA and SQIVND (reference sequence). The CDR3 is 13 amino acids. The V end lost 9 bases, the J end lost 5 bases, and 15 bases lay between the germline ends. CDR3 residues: CASHPGWGDTQYF. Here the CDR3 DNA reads TGTGCCAGCCACCCTGGATGGGGAGATACGCAGTATTTT. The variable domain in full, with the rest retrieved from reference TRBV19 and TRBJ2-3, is DGGITQSPKYLFRKEGQNVTLSCEQNLNHDAMYWYRQDPGQGLRLIYYSQIVNDFQKGDIAEGYSVSREKKESFPLTVTSAQKNPTAFYLCASHPGWGDTQYFGPGTRLTVL.

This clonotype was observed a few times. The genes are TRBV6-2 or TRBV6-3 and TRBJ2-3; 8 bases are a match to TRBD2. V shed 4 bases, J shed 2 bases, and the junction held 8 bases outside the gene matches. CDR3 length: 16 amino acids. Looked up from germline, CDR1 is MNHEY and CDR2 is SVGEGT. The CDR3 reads CASSWRRGVPTDTQYF. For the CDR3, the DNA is TGTGCCAGCAGTTGGCGGCGGGGGGTCCCCACAGATACGCAGTATTTT.

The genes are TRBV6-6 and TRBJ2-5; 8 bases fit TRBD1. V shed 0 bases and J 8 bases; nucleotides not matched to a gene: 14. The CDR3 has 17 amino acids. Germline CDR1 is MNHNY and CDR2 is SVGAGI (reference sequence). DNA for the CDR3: TGTGCCAGCAGTTACTCGCTACCGGGACAGGTCTTAGACACCCAGTACTTC. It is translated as CASSYSLPGQVLDTQYF.

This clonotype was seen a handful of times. This CDR3 is CASSYSDRVDYGYTF. In DNA, the CDR3 is TGTGCCAGCAGTTACTCGGACAGGGTTGACTATGGCTACACCTTC. This chain joins TRBV6-6 and TRBJ1-2; 8 bases fit TRBD1. Losses at the gene ends were 0 bases for V and 3 bases for J; bases not matched to a gene: 3. CDR1 is MNHNY and CDR2 is SVGAGI in the germline V gene (reference sequence). The CDR3 is 15 residues long.

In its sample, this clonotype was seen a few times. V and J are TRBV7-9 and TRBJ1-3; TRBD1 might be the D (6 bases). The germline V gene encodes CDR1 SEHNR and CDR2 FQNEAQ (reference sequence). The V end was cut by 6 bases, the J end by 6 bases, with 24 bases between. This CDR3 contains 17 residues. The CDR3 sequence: CASRLPYQGTYPNTIYF. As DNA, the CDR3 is TGTGCCAGCAGGCTCCCATATCAGGGGACCTACCCAAACACCATATATTTT.

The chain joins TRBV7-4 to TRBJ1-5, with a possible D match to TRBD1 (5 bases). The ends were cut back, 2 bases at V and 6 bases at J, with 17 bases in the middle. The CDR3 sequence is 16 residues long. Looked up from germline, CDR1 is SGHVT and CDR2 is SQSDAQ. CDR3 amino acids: CASSLSGSGGAQPQHF. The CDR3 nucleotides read TGTGCCAGCAGCTTATCCGGAAGTGGAGGGGCTCAGCCCCAGCATTTT.

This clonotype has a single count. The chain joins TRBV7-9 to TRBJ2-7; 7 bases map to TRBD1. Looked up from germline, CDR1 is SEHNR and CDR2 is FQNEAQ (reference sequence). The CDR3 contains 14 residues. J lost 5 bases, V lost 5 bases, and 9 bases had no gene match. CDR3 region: CASSTFSGTDEQYF. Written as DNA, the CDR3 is TGTGCCAGCAGCACCTTTTCCGGGACAGACGAGCAGTACTTC.

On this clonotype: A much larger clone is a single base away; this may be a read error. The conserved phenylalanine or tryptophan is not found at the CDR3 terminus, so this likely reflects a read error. The chain's CDR3 is CASTPGTGGISYTL. The CDR3 nucleotides are TGTGCCAGCACCCCCGGGACAGGGGGCATTAGCTACACCTTA. The chain combines TRBV7-6 with TRBJ1-2; 12 bases are shared with TRBD1. V gave up 7 bases and J gave up 9 bases; unmatched junction bases: 9. The CDR3 runs 14 residues. The germline V gene has CDR1 SGHVS and CDR2 FNYEAQ.

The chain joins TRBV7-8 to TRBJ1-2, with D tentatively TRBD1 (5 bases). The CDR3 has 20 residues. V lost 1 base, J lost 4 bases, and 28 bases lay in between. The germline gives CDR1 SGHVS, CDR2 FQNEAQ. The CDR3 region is CASSLVDIKGMGKILYGYTF. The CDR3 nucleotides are TGTGCCAGCAGCTTAGTAGATATAAAGGGGATGGGGAAGATCCTCTATGGCTACACCTTC.

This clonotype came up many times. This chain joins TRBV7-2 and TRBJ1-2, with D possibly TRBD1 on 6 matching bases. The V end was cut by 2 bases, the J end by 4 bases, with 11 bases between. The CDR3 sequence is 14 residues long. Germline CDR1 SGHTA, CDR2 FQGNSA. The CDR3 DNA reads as TGTGCCAGCAGCTTATACGACAGGTCCTATGGCTACACCTTC. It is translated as CASSLYDRSYGYTF.

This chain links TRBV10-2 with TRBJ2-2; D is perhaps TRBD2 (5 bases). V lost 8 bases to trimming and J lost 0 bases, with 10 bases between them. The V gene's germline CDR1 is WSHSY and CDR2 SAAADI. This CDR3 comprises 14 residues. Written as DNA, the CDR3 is TGCGCCAGCCGGACTGCCGCGAACACCGGGGAGCTGTTTTTT. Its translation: CASRTAANTGELFF.

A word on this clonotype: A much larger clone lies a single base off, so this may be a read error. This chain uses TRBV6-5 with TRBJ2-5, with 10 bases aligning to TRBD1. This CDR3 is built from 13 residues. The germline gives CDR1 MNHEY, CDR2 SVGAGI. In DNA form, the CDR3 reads TGTGCCGCGGGTGGGACAGGGGTAAAGACCCATTACTTC. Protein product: CAAGGTGVKTHYF.

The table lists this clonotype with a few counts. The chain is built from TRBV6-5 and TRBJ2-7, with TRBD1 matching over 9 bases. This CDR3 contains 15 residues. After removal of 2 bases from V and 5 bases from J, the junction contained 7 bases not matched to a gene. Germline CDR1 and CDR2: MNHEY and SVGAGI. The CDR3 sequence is CASSYDRDRAHEQYF. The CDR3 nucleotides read TGTGCCAGCAGTTACGACCGGGACAGGGCCCACGAGCAGTACTTC.

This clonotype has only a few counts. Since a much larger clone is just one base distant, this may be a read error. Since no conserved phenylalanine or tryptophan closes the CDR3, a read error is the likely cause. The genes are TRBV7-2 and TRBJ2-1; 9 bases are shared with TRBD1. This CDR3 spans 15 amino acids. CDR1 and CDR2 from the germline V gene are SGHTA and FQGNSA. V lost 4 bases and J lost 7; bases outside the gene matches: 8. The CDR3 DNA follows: TGTGCCAGCAGCTCACCGGGACAGGGTAAAAATGAGCAGTTCTTA. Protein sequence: CASSSPGQGKNEQFL.

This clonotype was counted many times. The CDR3, as DNA: TGTGCCAGCAGCTTAGCTCGAGGACTCGAAAAACTGTTTTTT. Its protein is CASSLARGLEKLFF. The rearrangement uses TRBV7-2 and TRBJ1-4; no reliable D call. CDR1 and CDR2 from the germline V gene are SGHTA and FQGNSA. CDR3 size: 14 residues. V dropped 0 bases and J dropped 8 bases, with 10 bases sitting between them.

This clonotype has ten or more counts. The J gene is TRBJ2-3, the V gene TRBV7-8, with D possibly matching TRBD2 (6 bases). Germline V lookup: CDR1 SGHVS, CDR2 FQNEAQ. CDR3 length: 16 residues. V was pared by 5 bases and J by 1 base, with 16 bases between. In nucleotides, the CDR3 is TGTGCCAGCAGCATCTCCGGGACTTTTCGCACAGATACGCAGTATTTT. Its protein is CASSISGTFRTDTQYF.

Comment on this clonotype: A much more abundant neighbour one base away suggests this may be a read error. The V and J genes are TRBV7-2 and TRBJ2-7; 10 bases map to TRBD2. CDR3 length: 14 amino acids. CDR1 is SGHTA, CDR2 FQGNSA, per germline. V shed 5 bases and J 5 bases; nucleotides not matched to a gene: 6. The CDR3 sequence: CASSVVAGGNEQYF. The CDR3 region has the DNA TGTGCCAGCAGCGTAGTAGCGGGGGGTAACGAGCAGTACTTC.

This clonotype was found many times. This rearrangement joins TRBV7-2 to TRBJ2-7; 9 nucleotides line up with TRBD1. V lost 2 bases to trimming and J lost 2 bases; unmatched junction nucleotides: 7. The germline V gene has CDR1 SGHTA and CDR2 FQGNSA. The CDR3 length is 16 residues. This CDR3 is CASSLRGQGVPYEQYF. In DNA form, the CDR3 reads TGTGCCAGCAGCTTAAGGGGACAGGGAGTACCCTACGAGCAGTACTTC.

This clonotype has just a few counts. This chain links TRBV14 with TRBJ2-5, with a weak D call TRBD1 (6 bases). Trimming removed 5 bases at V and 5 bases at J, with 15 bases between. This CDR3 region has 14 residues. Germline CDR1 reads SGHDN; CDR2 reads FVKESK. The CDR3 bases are TGTGCCAGCAGCTATGACAGGTTCGGCGAGACCCAGTACTTC. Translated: CASSYDRFGETQYF.

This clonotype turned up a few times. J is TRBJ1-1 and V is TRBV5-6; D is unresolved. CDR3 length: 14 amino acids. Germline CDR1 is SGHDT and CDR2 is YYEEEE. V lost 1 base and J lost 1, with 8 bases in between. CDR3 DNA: TGTGCCAGCAGCTTGAAAATAGGGAACACTGAAGCTTTCTTT. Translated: CASSLKIGNTEAFF.

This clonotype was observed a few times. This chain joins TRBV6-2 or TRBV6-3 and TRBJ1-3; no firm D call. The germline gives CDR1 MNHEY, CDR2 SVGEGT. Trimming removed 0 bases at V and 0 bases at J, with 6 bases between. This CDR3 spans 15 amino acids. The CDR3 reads CASSYSQSSGNTIYF. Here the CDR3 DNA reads TGTGCCAGCAGTTACTCGCAGAGCTCTGGAAACACCATATATTTT.

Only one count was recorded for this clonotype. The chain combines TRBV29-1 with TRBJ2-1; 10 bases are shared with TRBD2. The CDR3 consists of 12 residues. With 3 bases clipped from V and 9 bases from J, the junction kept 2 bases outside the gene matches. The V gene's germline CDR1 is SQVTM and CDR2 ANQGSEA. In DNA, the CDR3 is TGCAGCGTTGATGAGCGGGGGGGTGAGCAGTTCTTC. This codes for CSVDERGGEQFF.

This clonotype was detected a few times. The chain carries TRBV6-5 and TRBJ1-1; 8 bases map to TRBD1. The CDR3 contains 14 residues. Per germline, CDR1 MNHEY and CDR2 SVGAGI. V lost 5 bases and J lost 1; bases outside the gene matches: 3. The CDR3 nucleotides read TGTGCCAGCAGTCAGGGGGCGGAGAACACTGAAGCTTTCTTT. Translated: CASSQGAENTEAFF.

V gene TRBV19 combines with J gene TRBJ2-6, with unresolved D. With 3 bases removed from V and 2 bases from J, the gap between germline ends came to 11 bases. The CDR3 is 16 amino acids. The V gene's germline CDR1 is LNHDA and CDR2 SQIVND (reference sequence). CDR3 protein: CASSIIPDAGANVLTF. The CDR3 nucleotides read TGTGCCAGTAGTATTATTCCCGATGCTGGGGCCAACGTCCTGACTTTC.

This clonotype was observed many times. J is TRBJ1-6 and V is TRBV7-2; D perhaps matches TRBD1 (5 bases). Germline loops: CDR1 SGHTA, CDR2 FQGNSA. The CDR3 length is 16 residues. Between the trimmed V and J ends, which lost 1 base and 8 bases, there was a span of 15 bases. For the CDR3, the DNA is TGTGCCAGCAGCTTAGAGCCAGGGTATTTGGATTCACCCCTCCACTTT. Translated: CASSLEPGYLDSPLHF.

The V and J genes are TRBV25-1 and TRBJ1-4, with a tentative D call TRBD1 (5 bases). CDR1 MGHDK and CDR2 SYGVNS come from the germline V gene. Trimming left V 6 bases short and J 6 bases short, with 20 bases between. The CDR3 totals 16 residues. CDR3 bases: TGTGCCAGCAGGGAGGGGACGGGACCTTGGGATGAAAAACTGTTTTTT. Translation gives CASREGTGPWDEKLFF.

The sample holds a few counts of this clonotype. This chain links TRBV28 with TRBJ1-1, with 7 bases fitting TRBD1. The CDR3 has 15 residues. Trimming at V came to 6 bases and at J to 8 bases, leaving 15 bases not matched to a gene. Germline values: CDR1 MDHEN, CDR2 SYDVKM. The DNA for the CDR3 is TGTGCCAGCAGCGAGATTAACAGGGGTCTAGGGGAAGCTTTCTTT. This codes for CASSEINRGLGEAFF.

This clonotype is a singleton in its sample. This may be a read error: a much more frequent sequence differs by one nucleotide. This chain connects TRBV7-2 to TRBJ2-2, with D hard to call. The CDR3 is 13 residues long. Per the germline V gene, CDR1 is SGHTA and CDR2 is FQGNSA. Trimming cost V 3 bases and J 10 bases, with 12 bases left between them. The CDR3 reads CASSFTAGVELFF. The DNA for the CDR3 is TGTGCCAGCAGCTTTACAGCTGGCGTGGAGCTGTTTTTT.

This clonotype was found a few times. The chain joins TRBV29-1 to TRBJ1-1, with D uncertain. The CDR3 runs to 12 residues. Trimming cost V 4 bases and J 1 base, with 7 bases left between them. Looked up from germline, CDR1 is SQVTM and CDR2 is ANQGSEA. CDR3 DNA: TGCAGCGTTGTGAGGACGAACACTGAAGCTTTCTTT. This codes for CSVVRTNTEAFF.

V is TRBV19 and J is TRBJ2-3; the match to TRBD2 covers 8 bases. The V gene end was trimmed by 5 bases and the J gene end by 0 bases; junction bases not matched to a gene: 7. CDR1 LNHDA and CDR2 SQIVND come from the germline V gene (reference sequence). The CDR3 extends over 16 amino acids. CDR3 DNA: TGTGCCAGTAGTTACCTAAGCGGGGGAAGCACAGATACGCAGTATTTT. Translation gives CASSYLSGGSTDTQYF.

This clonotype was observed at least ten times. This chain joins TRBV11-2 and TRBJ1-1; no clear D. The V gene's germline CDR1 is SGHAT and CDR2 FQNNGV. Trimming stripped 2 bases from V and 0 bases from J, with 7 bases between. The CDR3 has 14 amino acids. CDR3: CASSLNRVNTEAFF. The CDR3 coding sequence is TGTGCCAGCAGCTTAAATCGTGTGAACACTGAAGCTTTCTTT.